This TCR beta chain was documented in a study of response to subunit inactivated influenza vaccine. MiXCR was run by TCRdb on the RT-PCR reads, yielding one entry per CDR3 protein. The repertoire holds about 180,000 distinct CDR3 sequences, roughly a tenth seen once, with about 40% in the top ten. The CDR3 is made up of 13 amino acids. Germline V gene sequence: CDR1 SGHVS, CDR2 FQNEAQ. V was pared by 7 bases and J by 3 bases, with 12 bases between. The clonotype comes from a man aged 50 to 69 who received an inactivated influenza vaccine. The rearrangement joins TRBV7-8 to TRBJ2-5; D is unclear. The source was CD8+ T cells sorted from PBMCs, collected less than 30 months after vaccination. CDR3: CASTIWMEETQYF. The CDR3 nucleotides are TGTGCCAGCACCATATGGATGGAAGAGACCCAGTACTTC.